These 22 T cell receptor beta chains were all obtained from the same sample, sequenced in a study of identical twins (dated by TCRdb to the mid-2010s). The library was obtained by 5' RACE. The sequencer listed for this sample is Illumina HiSeq 2000. TCRdb trimmed the raw reads at Q25, called clones with MiXCR and kept productive beta chains. Rows are combined by CDR3 protein, so each entry shows the most common genes and DNA. This sample comprises about 900,000 distinct CDR3 sequences, approximately 13% of them detected only once. Jointly, the top ten make up around 1.5% of the sample. In addition, the sample was reused for a study of yellow fever vaccine responses in identical twins.

Sequenced input: PBMCs. The receptors stem from a woman aged 18-35 years in good health.

This clonotype came up a few times. Written as DNA, the CDR3 is TGTGCCAGCAGTTTACTGGGCGGGGGGGCTAATGAGCAGTTCTTC. Translating it yields CASSLLGGGANEQFF. The genes are TRBV12-3 or TRBV12-4 and TRBJ2-1, with 9 bases matching TRBD2. V gave up 2 bases and J gave up 7 bases; unmatched junction bases: 6. The CDR3 is 15 residues long.

This clonotype was observed many times. The chain couples TRBV6-5 to TRBJ2-5; tentatively, D is TRBD2 (5 bases). Trimming removed 0 bases at V and 2 bases at J, with 10 bases between. Germline loops: CDR1 MNHEY, CDR2 SVGAGI. The CDR3 spans 15 residues. The CDR3 DNA follows: TGTGCCAGCAGTTACTCATCGGGGTTACAAGAGACCCAGTACTTC. Protein: CASSYSSGLQETQYF.

A few counts support this clonotype. The chain carries TRBV2 and TRBJ2-7; 9 nucleotides line up with TRBD2. The germline CDR1 and CDR2 sequences are SNHLY and FYNNEI. The CDR3 contains 16 residues. Losses at the gene ends were 6 bases for V and 0 bases for J; bases not matched to a gene: 9. CDR3 in amino acids: CASSPRLAEDSYEQYF. In DNA form, the CDR3 reads TGTGCCAGCAGCCCAAGACTAGCGGAGGACTCCTACGAGCAGTACTTC.

The gene calls are TRBV3-1 and TRBJ2-5; maybe TRBD1 (6 bases). Germline V gene data show CDR1 as LGHDT and CDR2 as YNNKEL (reference sequence). The CDR3 extends over 16 amino acids. Trimming stripped 5 bases from V and 0 bases from J, with 16 bases between. This CDR3 is CASSSVVRGNQETQYF. CDR3 in DNA: TGTGCCAGCAGCTCAGTCGTCAGGGGAAACCAAGAGACCCAGTACTTC.

For the CDR3, the DNA is TGTGCCAGCAGCCCTCCCGGGGGCCTCTACAATGAGCAGTTCTTC. Translating gives CASSPPGGLYNEQFF. This rearrangement joins TRBV7-9 to TRBJ2-1; D could derive from TRBD1 or TRBD2 (6 bases each). The CDR3 covers 15 residues. From germline, CDR1 is SEHNR and CDR2 FQNEAQ (reference sequence). V gave up 5 bases and J gave up 3 bases, with 14 bases separating them. The complete variable domain, with remaining parts taken from reference TRBV7-9 and TRBJ2-1, reads DTGVSQNPRHKITKRGQNVTFRCDPISEHNRLYWYRQTLGQGPEFLTYFQNEAQLEKSRLLSDRFSAERPKGSFSTLEIQRTEQGDSAMYLCASSPPGGLYNEQFFGPGTRLTVL.

This clonotype occurred many times. This sequence joins TRBV5-1 and TRBJ2-3, with 9 bases that match TRBD2. The CDR3 sequence is 15 residues long. CDR1 and CDR2 (germline): SGHRS, YFSETQ. V lost 7 bases and J lost 0; bases outside the gene matches: 6. In DNA form, the CDR3 reads TGCGCCAGCGTCGAGAGCGGGGGGAGCACAGATACGCAGTATTTT. Protein: CASVESGGSTDTQYF.

J is TRBJ2-5 and V is TRBV12-3 or TRBV12-4, with D perhaps TRBD1 (6 bases). The CDR3 has 15 residues. V was shortened by 6 bases and J by 2 bases, with 16 bases between the two germline ends. CDR3 sequence reads: CASSWIGGGQETQYF. The CDR3 region has the DNA TGTGCCAGCAGCTGGATTGGGGGCGGACAAGAGACCCAGTACTTC.

Only a few counts were recorded for this clonotype. The DNA for the CDR3 is TGTGCCAGCGCCGAAGGGACCTACGAGCAGTACTTC. This sequence encodes CASAEGTYEQYF. The chain couples TRBV28 to TRBJ2-7; no reliable D call. Germline V CDR1 and CDR2: MDHEN, SYDVKM. This CDR3 has 12 residues. V dropped 8 bases and J dropped 2 bases, with 10 bases sitting between them.

The rearrangement uses TRBV18 and TRBJ1-2; a possible D gene is TRBD1 (5 bases). The CDR3 extends over 16 amino acids. Germline V CDR1 and CDR2: KGHSH, LQKENI. Deletions cut 2 bases from V and 5 bases from J, with 18 bases between. Here the CDR3 reads CASSPRESGSRYGYTF. CDR3 nucleotides: TGTGCCAGCTCACCAAGGGAGTCAGGGAGCCGGTATGGCTACACCTTC.

This chain uses TRBV10-3 with TRBJ2-3; a possible D gene is TRBD2 (6 bases). This CDR3 region has 15 residues. V lost 3 bases to trimming and J lost 2 bases, with 12 bases between them. Germline CDR1 is ENHRY and CDR2 is SYGVKD. The CDR3 coding sequence is TGTGCCATCAGTGATATGGCTAGCGCCACAGATACGCAGTATTTT. Its protein is CAISDMASATDTQYF.

Many counts were recorded for this clonotype. The J gene is TRBJ2-1, the V gene TRBV7-6; D possibly corresponds to TRBD2 (6 bases). The CDR3 runs 17 residues. From germline, CDR1 is SGHVS and CDR2 FNYEAQ. V lost 3 bases to trimming and J lost 0 bases, with 15 bases between them. The CDR3 bases are TGTGCCAGCAGCTTCTTCGGCGGGATAAGCTCCTACAATGAGCAGTTCTTC. Protein product: CASSFFGGISSYNEQFF.

The chain uses TRBV24-1 and TRBJ2-1; D not certain. Trimming shortened V by 7 bases and J by 3 bases, and 15 bases separated the two germline ends. This CDR3 comprises 15 residues. Looked up from germline, CDR1 is KGHDR and CDR2 is SFDVKD. CDR3: CATRGPGRVYNEQFF. DNA of the CDR3: TGTGCCACCAGGGGCCCGGGTAGGGTCTACAATGAGCAGTTCTTC.

In its sample, this clonotype was seen a few times. V usage is TRBV7-6 and J usage is TRBJ2-7; D gene unclear. The germline gives CDR1 SGHVS, CDR2 FNYEAQ. Trimming stripped 0 bases from V and 5 bases from J, with 8 bases between. The CDR3 loop spans 13 amino acids. CDR3 sequence reads: CASSLAYDNEQYF. CDR3 DNA: TGTGCCAGCAGCTTAGCGTACGATAACGAGCAGTACTTC.

The genes are TRBV6-2 or TRBV6-3 and TRBJ2-1; 16 nucleotides line up with TRBD2. The CDR3 has 19 amino acids. The V gene end was trimmed by 7 bases and the J gene end by 2 bases; junction bases not matched to a gene: 11. Germline V gene data show CDR1 as MNHEY and CDR2 as SVGEGT. CDR3 protein: CASTREPGLAGGPYNEQFF. For the CDR3, the DNA is TGTGCCAGCACTAGGGAGCCGGGACTAGCGGGGGGGCCCTACAATGAGCAGTTCTTC.

This clonotype was counted between two and nine times. V usage is TRBV6-1 and J usage is TRBJ1-2; a possible D gene is TRBD1 (6 bases). Trimming cost V 2 bases and J 4 bases, with 11 bases left between them. Germline CDR1 reads MNHNS; CDR2 reads SASEGT. The CDR3 runs to 14 residues. The CDR3 loop is CASSELGQIYGYTF. In DNA, the CDR3 is TGTGCCAGCAGTGAATTAGGACAGATCTATGGCTACACCTTC.

The table lists this clonotype with many counts. The chain has TRBV7-9 and TRBJ1-1, with a tentative D call TRBD1 (6 bases). This CDR3 region has 14 residues. V lost 5 bases, J lost 0 bases, and 10 bases lay in between. CDR1 is SEHNR, CDR2 FQNEAQ, per germline (reference sequence). CDR3 amino acids: CASSPGHLNTEAFF. The CDR3 DNA reads TGTGCCAGCAGCCCGGGACATTTGAACACTGAAGCTTTCTTT. Based on the CDR3 plus reference TRBV7-9 and TRBJ1-1, the full variable domain is DTGVSQNPRHKITKRGQNVTFRCDPISEHNRLYWYRQTLGQGPEFLTYFQNEAQLEKSRLLSDRFSAERPKGSFSTLEIQRTEQGDSAMYLCASSPGHLNTEAFFGQGTRLTVV.

This clonotype was found a few times. The chain uses TRBV20-1 and TRBJ2-3, with D maybe TRBD1 (6 bases). CDR3 length: 15 residues. The V end lost 0 bases, the J end lost 1 base, and 11 bases lay between the germline ends. Germline V gene lookup returns CDR1 DFQATT and CDR2 SNEGSKA (reference sequence). The CDR3 reads CSARDSGVGTDTQYF. In DNA form, the CDR3 reads TGCAGTGCTAGAGATTCAGGGGTAGGCACAGATACGCAGTATTTT.

This clonotype was counted between two and nine times. This chain connects TRBV5-1 to TRBJ2-5, with D possibly TRBD1 on 6 matching bases. V gave up 0 bases and J gave up 1 base, with 10 bases separating them. CDR1 is SGHRS and CDR2 is YFSETQ in the germline V gene. The CDR3 runs to 15 residues. The CDR3 bases are TGCGCCAGCAGCTTGGCATCAGGGGTCCAAGAGACCCAGTACTTC. It specifies CASSLASGVQETQYF.

This clonotype appeared a few times. V is TRBV13 and J is TRBJ2-2; D is ambiguous. The CDR3 consists of 15 residues. V was pared by 5 bases and J by 1 base, with 11 bases between. The germline V gene encodes CDR1 PRHDT and CDR2 FYEKMQ (reference sequence). The CDR3: CASSPLNGNTGELFF. CDR3 nucleotide sequence: TGTGCCAGCAGCCCCCTGAATGGGAACACCGGGGAGCTGTTTTTT.

This chain links TRBV10-3 with TRBJ1-5, with unresolved D. Trimming took 0 bases from V and 5 from J, leaving 8 bases between them. The CDR3 consists of 14 residues. Germline CDR1 reads ENHRY; CDR2 reads SYGVKD. DNA of the CDR3: TGTGCCATCAGTGAGTCAGGCCGGGATCAGCCCCAGCATTTT. Translating it yields CAISESGRDQPQHF.

This clonotype has a handful of counts. The J gene is TRBJ2-7, the V gene TRBV10-3, with a weak D call TRBD2 (7 bases). The CDR3 consists of 15 residues. Germline V lookup: CDR1 ENHRY, CDR2 SYGVKD. The germline V and J ends were trimmed by 5 bases and 6 bases, with 20 bases remaining between them. Written as DNA, the CDR3 is TGTGCCATCAGTCCCCTGGGGGGGGCTATCGTCGAGCAGTACGTC. Protein: CAISPLGGAIVEQYV.

This clonotype was counted at least ten times. This sequence joins TRBV14 and TRBJ2-3; D not certain. Germline CDR1 reads SGHDN; CDR2 reads FVKESK. Trimming removed 4 bases at V and 2 bases at J, with 7 bases between. The CDR3 consists of 13 residues. Here the CDR3 reads CASSRFDTDTQYF. The CDR3 DNA is TGTGCCAGCAGCCGATTCGACACAGATACGCAGTATTTT.